The rows below give T cell receptor beta chains drawn from one sample of a study of blood T cells in healthy people across ages. TCRdb re-analysed the 5' RACE reads in MiXCR, keeping a single row per CDR3 protein. The sample records over 1.5 million distinct CDR3 sequences, about 50% being singletons. Sequencing was performed on blood. These receptors originate from a woman between 40 and 50 years old in good health. The CDR3 runs from the conserved cysteine through the conserved F or W. The D gene is left open where the match is weak. Clone size is not always given. Where it is, it says once, few, many or a class for expanded clones.

NA TRBJ1-2 TRBD1 TRBV3-1 14 CASSQDSTGDGYTF TGTGCCAGCAGCCAAGACTCGACAGGGGATGGCTACACCTTC
NA TRBJ2-3 NA TRBV4-3 14 CASSQRGATDTQYF TGCGCCAGCAGCCAACGGGGAGCGACAGATACGCAGTATTTT
few TRBJ2-1 TRBD1 TRBV13 15 CASSFVGQGSNEQFF TGTGCCAGCAGCTTCGTCGGACAGGGTAGCAATGAGCAGTTCTTC
NA TRBJ2-1 TRBD2 TRBV6-2/TRBV6-3 19 CASRPSPGLATWSYNEQFF TGTGCCAGCAGACCGAGTCCGGGACTAGCGACTTGGTCCTACAATGAGCAGTTCTTC
NA TRBJ2-7 NA TRBV6-2/TRBV6-3 15 CASSNSGGKTYEQYF TGTGCCAGCAGTAACAGTGGCGGAAAGACCTACGAGCAGTACTTC
NA TRBJ1-2 NA TRBV20-1 15 CSARDLRGPNYGYTF TGCAGTGCTAGAGATCTCCGGGGGCCTAACTATGGCTACACCTTC
NA TRBJ1-4 NA TRBV20-1 14 CSAREMGAGEKLFF TGCAGTGCTAGAGAAATGGGGGCAGGTGAAAAACTGTTTTTT
NA TRBJ1-2 NA TRBV27 14 CASSLSGAAYGYTF TGTGCCAGCAGTTTATCAGGGGCGGCCTATGGCTACACCTTC
NA TRBJ2-2 NA TRBV6-5 15 CASSYSLVNTGELFF TGTGCCAGCAGTTACTCACTCGTTAACACCGGGGAGCTGTTTTTT
few TRBJ2-3 TRBD2 TRBV27 16 CASSWAGTSRVDTQYF TGTGCCAGCAGTTGGGCCGGGACTAGCCGTGTAGATACGCAGTATTTT
NA TRBJ2-3 TRBD1 TRBV20-1 14 CSAPNRGRTDMQYF TGCAGTGCCCCAAACAGGGGACGCACGGATATGCAGTATTTT
NA TRBJ2-5 TRBD1 TRBV2 15 CASSEEGRGRETQYF TGTGCCAGCAGTGAAGAGGGAAGGGGGCGCGAGACCCAGTACTTC
NA TRBJ1-4 NA TRBV20-1 14 CSASLQATNEKLFF TGCAGTGCCTCCCTACAGGCAACTAATGAAAAACTGTTTTTT
NA TRBJ2-5 NA TRBV18 15 CASSPEGLGQETQYF TGTGCCAGCTCCCCGGAGGGCTTGGGGCAAGAGACCCAGTACTTC
few TRBJ2-5 TRBD1 TRBV10-3 16 CAISESGRGCCNEQYF TGTGCCATCAGTGAGTCGGGCAGGGGGTGTTGTAATGAGCAGTACTTC
NA TRBJ2-5 TRBD2 TRBV5-1 16 CASSIHLAGEQETQYF TGCGCCAGCAGCATCCATCTAGCGGGGGAGCAAGAGACCCAGTACTTC
once TRBJ2-5 TRBD2 TRBV3-1 15 CASSQEVQRGETQYF TGTGCCAGCAGCCAAGAAGTCCAGCGGGGGGAGACCCAGTACTTC
few TRBJ2-5 TRBD2 TRBV20-1 14 CSARIREGQETQYF TGCAGTGCTAGGATCCGGGAGGGTCAAGAGACCCAGTACTTC
NA TRBJ2-7 NA TRBV28 14 CASSSTTPTYEQYF TGTGCCAGCAGTTCCACTACCCCCACCTACGAGCAGTACTTC
NA TRBJ1-6 NA TRBV7-9 15 CASSLSSGLNSPLHF TGTGCCAGCAGCTTATCTTCAGGGCTAAATTCACCCCTCCACTTT